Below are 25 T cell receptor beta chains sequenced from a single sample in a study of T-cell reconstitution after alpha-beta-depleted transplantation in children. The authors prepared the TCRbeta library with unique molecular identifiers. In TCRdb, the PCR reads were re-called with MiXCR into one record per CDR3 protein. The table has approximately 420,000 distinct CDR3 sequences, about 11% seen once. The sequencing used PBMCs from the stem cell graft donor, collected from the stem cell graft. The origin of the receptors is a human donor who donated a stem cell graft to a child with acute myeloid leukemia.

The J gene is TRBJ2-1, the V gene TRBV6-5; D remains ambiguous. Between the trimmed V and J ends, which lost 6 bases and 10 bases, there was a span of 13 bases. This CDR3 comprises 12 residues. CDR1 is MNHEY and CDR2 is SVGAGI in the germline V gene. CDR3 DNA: TGTGCCAGCAGCCCCAAAGTTGGGGAGCAGTTCTTC. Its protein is CASSPKVGEQFF.

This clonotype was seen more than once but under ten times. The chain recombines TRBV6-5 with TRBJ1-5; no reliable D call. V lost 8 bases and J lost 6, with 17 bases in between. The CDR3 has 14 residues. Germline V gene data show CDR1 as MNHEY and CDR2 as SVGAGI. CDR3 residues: CASEPLKIGQPQHF. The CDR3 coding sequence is TGTGCCAGCGAACCCCTAAAAATCGGTCAGCCCCAGCATTTT.

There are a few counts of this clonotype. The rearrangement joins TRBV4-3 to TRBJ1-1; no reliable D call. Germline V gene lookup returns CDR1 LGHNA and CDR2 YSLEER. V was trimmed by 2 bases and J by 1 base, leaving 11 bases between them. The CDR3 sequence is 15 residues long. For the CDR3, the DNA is TGCGCCAGCAGCCAATTACTCGCTTCGAACACTGAAGCTTTCTTT. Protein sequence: CASSQLLASNTEAFF.

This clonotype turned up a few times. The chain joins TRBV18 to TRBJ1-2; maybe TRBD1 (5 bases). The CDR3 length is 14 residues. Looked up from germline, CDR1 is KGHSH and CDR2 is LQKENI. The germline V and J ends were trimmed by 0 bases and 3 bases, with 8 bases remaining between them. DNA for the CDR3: TGTGCCAGCTCACCACCGGCAGGGTACTATGGCTACACCTTC. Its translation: CASSPPAGYYGYTF.

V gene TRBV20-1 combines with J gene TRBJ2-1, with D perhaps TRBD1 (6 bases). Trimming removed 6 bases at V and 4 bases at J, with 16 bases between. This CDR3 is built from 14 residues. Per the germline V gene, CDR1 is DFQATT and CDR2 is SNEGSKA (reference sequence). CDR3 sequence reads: CSAQPPDRYNEQFF. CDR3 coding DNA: TGCAGTGCGCAGCCCCCGGACAGATACAATGAGCAGTTCTTC.

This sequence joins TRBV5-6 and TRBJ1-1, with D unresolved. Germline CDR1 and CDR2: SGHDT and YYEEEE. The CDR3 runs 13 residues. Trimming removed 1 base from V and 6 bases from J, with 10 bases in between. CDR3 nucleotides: TGTGCCAGCAGCTTGCTCGGTCAGCCTGAAGCTTTCTTT. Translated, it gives CASSLLGQPEAFF.

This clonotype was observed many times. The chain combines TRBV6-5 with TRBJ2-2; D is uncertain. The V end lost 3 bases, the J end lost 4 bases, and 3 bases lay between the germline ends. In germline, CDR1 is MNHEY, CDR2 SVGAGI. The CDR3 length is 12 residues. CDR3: CASSYSTGELFF. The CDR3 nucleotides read TGTGCCAGCAGTTATTCCACCGGGGAGCTGTTTTTT.

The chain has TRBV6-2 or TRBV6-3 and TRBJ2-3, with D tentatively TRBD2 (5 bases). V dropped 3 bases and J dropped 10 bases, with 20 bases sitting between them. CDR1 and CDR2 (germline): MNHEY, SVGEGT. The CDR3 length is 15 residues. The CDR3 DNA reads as TGTGCCAGCAGTTATCTTGAACGGACTCCCGAAGCGCAGTATTTT. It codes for CASSYLERTPEAQYF.

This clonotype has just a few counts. DNA of the CDR3: TGCGCCAGCAGCCATGGCAGAGGAGGACAAGAGACCCAGTACTTC. Translated: CASSHGRGGQETQYF. The V call is TRBV4-3, the J call TRBJ2-5, with a tentative D call TRBD2 (5 bases). Germline V lookup: CDR1 LGHNA, CDR2 YSLEER. V was cut by 3 bases and J by 2 bases, with 13 bases left in between. The CDR3 loop spans 15 amino acids.

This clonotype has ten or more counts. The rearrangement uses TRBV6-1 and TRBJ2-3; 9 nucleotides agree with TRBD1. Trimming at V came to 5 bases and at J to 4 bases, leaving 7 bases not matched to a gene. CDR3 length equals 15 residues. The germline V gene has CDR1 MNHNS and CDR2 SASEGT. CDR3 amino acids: CASSTGQGRSDTQYF. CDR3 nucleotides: TGTGCCAGCAGTACGGGACAGGGTCGGTCAGATACGCAGTATTTT.

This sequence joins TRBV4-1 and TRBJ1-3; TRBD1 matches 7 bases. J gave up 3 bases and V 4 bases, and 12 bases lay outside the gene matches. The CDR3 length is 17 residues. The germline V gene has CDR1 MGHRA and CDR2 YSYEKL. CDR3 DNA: TGCGCCAGCAGCCTTGAACCTGGGACAGATAGTGGAAACACCATATATTTT. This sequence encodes CASSLEPGTDSGNTIYF.

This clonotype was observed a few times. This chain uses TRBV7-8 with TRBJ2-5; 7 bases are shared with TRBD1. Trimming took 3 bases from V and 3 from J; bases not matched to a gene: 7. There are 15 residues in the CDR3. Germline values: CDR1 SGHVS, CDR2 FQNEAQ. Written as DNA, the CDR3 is TGTGCCAGCAGCTTTTGGGGGACAGCCAAAGAGACCCAGTACTTC. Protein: CASSFWGTAKETQYF.

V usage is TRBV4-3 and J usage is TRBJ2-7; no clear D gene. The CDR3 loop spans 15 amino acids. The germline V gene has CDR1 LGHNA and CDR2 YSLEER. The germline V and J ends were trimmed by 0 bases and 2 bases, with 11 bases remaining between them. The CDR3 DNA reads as TGCGCCAGCAGCCAAGAAGGCGGAACCCCCTACGAGCAGTACTTC. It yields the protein CASSQEGGTPYEQYF.

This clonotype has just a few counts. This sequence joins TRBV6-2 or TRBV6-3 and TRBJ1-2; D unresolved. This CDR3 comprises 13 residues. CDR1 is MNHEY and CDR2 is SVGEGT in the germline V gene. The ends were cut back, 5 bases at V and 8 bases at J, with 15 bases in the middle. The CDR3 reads CASSRPPRLGYTF. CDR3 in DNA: TGTGCCAGCAGTCGCCCCCCTCGACTGGGCTACACCTTC.

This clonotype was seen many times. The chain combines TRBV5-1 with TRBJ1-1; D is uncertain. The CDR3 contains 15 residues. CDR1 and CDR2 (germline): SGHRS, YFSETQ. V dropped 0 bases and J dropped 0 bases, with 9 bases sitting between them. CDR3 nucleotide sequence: TGCGCCAGCAGCTTGGTAGGAACTATGAACACTGAAGCTTTCTTT. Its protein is CASSLVGTMNTEAFF.

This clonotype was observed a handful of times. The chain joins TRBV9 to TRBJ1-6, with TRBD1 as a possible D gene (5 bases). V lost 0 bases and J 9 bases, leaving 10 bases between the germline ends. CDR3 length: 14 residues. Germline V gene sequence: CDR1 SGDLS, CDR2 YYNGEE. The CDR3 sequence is CASSVVDSGSPLHF. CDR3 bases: TGTGCCAGCAGCGTAGTCGACAGCGGTTCACCCCTCCACTTT.

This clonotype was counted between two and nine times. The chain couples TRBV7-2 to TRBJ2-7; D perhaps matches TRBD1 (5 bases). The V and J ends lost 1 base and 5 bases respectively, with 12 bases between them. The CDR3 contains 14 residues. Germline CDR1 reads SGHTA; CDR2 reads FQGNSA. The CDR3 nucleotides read TGTGCCAGCAGCTTAGTTCCAGGGTCCGACGAGCAGTACTTC. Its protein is CASSLVPGSDEQYF.

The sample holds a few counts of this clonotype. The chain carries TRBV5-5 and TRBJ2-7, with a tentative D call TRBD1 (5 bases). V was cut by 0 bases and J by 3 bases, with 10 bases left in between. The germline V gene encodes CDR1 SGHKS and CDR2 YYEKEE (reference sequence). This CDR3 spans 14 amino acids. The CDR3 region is CASSLAGFSYEQYV. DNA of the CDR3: TGTGCCAGCAGCTTGGCAGGGTTCAGCTACGAGCAGTACGTC.

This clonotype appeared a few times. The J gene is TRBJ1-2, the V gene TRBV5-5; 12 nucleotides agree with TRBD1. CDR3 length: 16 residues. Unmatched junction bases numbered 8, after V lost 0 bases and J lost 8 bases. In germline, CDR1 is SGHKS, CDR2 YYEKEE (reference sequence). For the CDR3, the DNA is TGTGCCAGCAGCTTGGAAGCCGGGACAGGGGGCCTCGGCTACACCTTC. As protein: CASSLEAGTGGLGYTF.

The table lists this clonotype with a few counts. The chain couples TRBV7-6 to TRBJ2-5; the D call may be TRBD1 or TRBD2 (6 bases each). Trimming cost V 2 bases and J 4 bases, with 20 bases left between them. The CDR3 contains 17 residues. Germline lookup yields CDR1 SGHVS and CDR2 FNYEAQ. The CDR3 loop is CASSLTQGRGVSETQYF. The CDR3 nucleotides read TGTGCCAGCAGCTTAACTCAGGGGCGGGGAGTCTCAGAGACCCAGTACTTC.

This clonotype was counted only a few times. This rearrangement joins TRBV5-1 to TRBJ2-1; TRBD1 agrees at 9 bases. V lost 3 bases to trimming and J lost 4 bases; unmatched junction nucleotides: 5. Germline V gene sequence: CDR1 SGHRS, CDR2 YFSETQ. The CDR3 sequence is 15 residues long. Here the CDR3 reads CASSSGQGIYNEQFF. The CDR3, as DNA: TGCGCCAGCAGCTCGGGACAGGGAATATACAATGAGCAGTTCTTC.

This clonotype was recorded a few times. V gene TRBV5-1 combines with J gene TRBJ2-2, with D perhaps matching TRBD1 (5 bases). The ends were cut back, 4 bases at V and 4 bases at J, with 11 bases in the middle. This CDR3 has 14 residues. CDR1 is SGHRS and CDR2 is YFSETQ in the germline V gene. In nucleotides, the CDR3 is TGCGCCAGCAGCCAGGGATCTACCACCGGGGAGCTGTTTTTT. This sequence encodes CASSQGSTTGELFF.

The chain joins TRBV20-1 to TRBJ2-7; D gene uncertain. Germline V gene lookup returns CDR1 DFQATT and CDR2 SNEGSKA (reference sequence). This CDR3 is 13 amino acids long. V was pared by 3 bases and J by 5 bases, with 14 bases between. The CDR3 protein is CSASVGLGDEQYF. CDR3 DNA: TGCAGTGCTAGTGTTGGGCTTGGGGACGAGCAGTACTTC.

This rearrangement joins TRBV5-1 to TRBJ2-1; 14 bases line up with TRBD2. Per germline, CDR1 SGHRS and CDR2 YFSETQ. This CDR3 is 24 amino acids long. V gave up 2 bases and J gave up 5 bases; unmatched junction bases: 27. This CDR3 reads CASSFSLLPYGGLAGGRANNEQFF. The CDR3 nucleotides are TGCGCCAGCAGCTTTTCGCTTCTCCCCTACGGAGGACTAGCGGGAGGAAGGGCGAACAATGAGCAGTTCTTC.

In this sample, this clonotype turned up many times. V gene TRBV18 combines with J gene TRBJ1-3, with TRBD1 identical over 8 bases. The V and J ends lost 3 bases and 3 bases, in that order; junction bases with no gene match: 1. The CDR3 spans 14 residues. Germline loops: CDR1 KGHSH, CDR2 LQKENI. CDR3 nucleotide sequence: TGTGCCAGCTCACCGGACAGGGTTGGAAACACCATATATTTT. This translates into CASSPDRVGNTIYF. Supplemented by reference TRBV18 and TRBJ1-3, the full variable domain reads NAGVMQNPRHLVRRRGQEARLRCSPMKGHSHVYWYRQLPEEGLKFMVYLQKENIIDESGMPKERFSAEFPKEGPSILRIQQVVRGDSAAYFCASSPDRVGNTIYFGEGSWLTVV.